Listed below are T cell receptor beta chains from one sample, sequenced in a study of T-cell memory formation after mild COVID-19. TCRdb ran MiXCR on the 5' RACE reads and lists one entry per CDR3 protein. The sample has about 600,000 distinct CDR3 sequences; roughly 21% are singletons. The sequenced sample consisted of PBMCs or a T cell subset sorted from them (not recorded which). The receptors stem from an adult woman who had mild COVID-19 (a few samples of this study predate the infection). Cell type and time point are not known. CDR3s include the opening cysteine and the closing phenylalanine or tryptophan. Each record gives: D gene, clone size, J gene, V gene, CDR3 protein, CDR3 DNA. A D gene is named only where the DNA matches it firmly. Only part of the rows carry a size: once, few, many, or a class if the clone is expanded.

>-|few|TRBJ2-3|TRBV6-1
CASSTDMHSTDTQYF
TGTGCCAGCAGTACAGACATGCATAGCACAGATACGCAGTATTTT
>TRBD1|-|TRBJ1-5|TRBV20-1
CSARPTGVGNQPQHF
TGCAGTGCTAGACCCACAGGGGTTGGGAATCAGCCCCAGCATTTT
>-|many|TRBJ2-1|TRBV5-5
CASSLVRGIAYNEQFF
TGTGCCAGCAGCTTAGTGAGAGGGATAGCCTACAATGAGCAGTTCTTC
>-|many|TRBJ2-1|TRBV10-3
CAISEYGPTGEQFF
TGTGCCATCAGTGAGTACGGACCGACGGGGGAGCAGTTCTTC
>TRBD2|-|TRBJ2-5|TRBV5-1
CASSQTSGVYQETQYF
TGCGCCAGCAGCCAGACTAGCGGGGTATACCAAGAGACCCAGTACTTC
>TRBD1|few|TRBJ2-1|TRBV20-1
CSARWDRASYNEQFF
TGCAGTGCTAGGTGGGACAGGGCTTCCTACAATGAGCAGTTCTTC
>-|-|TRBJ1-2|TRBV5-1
CASSLEGPKRGYTF
TGCGCCAGCAGCTTGGAAGGACCTAAAAGGGGCTACACCTTC
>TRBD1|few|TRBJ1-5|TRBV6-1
CASTPTGEWHQPQHF
TGTGCCAGCACCCCGACAGGGGAGTGGCATCAGCCCCAGCATTTT
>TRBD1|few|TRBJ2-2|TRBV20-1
CSARDRRGLRSGELFF
TGCAGTGCTAGAGATCGCAGGGGGCTCAGGAGCGGGGAGCTGTTTTTT
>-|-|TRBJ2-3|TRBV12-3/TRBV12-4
CASSSRRGPKGGAQYF
TGTGCCAGCAGTTCCCGCCGGGGACCGAAGGGGGGAGCGCAGTATTTT
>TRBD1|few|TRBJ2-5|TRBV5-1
CASSWGTGDETQYF
TGCGCCAGCAGCTGGGGGACAGGGGATGAGACCCAGTACTTC
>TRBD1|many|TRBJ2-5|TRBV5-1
CASSSKPGQGGAWETQYF
TGCGCCAGCAGCTCAAAACCGGGACAGGGAGGAGCATGGGAGACCCAGTACTTC
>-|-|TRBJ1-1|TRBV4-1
CASSQEIRGGNTEAFF
TGCGCCAGCAGCCAAGAAATCAGAGGGGGGAACACTGAAGCTTTCTTT
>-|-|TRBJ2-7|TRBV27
CASSLAGPPTYEQYF
TGTGCCAGCAGTTTAGCAGGACCACCAACCTACGAGCAGTACTTC
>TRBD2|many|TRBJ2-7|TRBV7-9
CASSLNSGRAATYEQYF
TGTGCCAGCAGCTTGAATAGCGGGAGGGCCGCTACCTACGAGCAGTACTTC
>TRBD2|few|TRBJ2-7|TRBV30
CAWSRIAGFHEQYF
TGTGCCTGGAGTCGGATAGCGGGATTTCACGAGCAGTACTTC
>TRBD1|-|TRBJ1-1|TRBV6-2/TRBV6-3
CASSPPTGYMNTEAFF
TGTGCCAGCAGCCCCCCGACAGGGTACATGAACACTGAAGCTTTCTTT
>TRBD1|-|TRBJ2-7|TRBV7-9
CASSPEQGVATYEQYF
TGTGCCAGCAGCCCGGAACAGGGGGTAGCCACCTACGAGCAGTACTTC
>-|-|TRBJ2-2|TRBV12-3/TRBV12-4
CASSFGDLNTGELFF
TGTGCCAGCAGTTTTGGGGATCTGAACACCGGGGAGCTGTTTTTT
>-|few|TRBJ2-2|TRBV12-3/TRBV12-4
CASSASGRNTGELFF
TGTGCCAGCAGCGCAAGCGGACGTAACACCGGGGAGCTGTTTTTT
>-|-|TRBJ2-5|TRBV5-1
CASSLLSETQYF
TGCGCCAGCAGCTTATTGAGTGAGACCCAGTACTTC
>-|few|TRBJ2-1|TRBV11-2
CASSLDGRSSEQFF
TGTGCCAGCAGCTTAGACGGCCGTTCATCTGAGCAGTTCTTC
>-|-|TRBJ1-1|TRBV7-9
CASSLLAPRDEAFF
TGTGCCAGCAGCTTATTGGCCCCTCGGGATGAAGCTTTCTTT
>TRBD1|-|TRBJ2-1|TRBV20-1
CSARVGTGGDEQFF
TGCAGTGCTAGAGTTGGGACAGGGGGAGATGAGCAGTTCTTC
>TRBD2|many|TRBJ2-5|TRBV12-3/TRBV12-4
CASSLGLAETQYF
TGTGCCAGCAGTTTGGGACTAGCGGAGACCCAGTACTTC
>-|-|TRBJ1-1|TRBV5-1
CASSLGTRSNTEAFF
TGCGCCAGCAGCTTGGGGACAAGGTCGAACACTGAAGCTTTCTTT
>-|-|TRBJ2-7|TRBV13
CASSSIDRAYEQYF
TGTGCCAGCAGCTCCATAGACCGAGCCTACGAGCAGTACTTC
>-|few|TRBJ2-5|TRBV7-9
CASSFTGQTQYF
TGTGCCAGCAGCTTCACCGGGCAGACCCAGTACTTC
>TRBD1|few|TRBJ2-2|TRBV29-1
CSVSDRGKGGELFF
TGCAGCGTCTCGGACAGGGGGAAGGGCGGGGAGCTGTTTTTT
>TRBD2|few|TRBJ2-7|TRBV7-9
CASSLARIAGTSWQYF
TGTGCCAGCAGCTTAGCGAGGATAGCGGGGACCTCGTGGCAGTACTTC
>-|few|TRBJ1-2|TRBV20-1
CADGGGYTF
TGCGCGGATGGGGGTGGCTACACCTTC
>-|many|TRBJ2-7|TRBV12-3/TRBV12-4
CASSLGLGTYEQYF
TGCGCCAGCAGCTTGGGGTTAGGGACCTACGAGCAGTACTTC
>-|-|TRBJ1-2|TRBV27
CASTSREGGYGYTF
TGTGCCAGCACCTCAAGGGAAGGGGGTTATGGCTACACCTTC
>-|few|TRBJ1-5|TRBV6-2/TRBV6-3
CASNERSNQPQHF
TGTGCCAGCAACGAAAGGAGCAATCAGCCCCAGCATTTT
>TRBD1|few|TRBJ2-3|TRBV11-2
CASSLGRTGRYTDTQYF
TGTGCCAGCAGCTTAGGCCGGACAGGGCGATACACAGATACGCAGTATTTT
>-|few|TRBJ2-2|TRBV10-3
CAISESSDSELFF
TGTGCCATCAGTGAGTCAAGTGACAGCGAGCTGTTTTTT
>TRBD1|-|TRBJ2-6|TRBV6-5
CASSYLRGLGANVLTF
TGTGCCAGCAGTTACCTCAGGGGGCTTGGGGCCAACGTCCTGACTTTC
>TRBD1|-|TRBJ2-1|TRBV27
CASSSRQGQGLNEQFF
TGTGCCAGCAGTTCCCGACAGGGGCAAGGCCTCAATGAGCAGTTCTTC
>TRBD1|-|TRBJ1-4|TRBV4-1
CASSQDRQGALRALFF
TGCGCCAGCAGCCAAGATCGCCAGGGGGCTCTTCGAGCGCTGTTTTTT
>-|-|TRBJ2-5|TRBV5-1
CASSLGPVSGETQYF
TGCGCCAGCAGCTTGGGTCCCGTCAGTGGAGAGACCCAGTACTTC
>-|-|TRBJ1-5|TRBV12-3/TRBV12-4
CASSLAGYQPQHF
TGTGCCAGCAGTTTAGCAGGGTACCAGCCCCAGCATTTT
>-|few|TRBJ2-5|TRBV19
CASSIFGQQETQYF
TGTGCCAGTAGTATCTTCGGACAGCAAGAGACCCAGTACTTC
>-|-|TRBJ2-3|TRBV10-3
CAIGDTDTQYF
TGTGCCATCGGGGACACAGATACGCAGTATTTT
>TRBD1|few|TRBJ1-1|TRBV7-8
CASSLGGQAHEAFF
TGTGCCAGCAGCTTGGGGGGACAGGCCCATGAAGCTTTCTTT
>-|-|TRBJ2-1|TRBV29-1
CSVEVGTYNEQFF
TGCAGCGTTGAAGTCGGAACCTACAATGAGCAGTTCTTC
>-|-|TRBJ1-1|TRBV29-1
CSVDRGRGNTEAFF
TGCAGCGTTGATCGGGGCAGGGGGAACACTGAAGCTTTCTTT
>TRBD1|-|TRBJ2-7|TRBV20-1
CSARGPGQGQYEQYF
TGCAGTGCTAGAGGGCCGGGACAGGGGCAATACGAGCAGTACTTC
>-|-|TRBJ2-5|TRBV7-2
CASSYDMRGDVETQYF
TGTGCCAGCAGCTACGACATGAGGGGGGACGTGGAGACCCAGTACTTC
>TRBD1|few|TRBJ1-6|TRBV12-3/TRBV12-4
CASSPGTGGSSPLHF
TGTGCCAGCAGTCCCGGGACAGGGGGAAGTTCACCCCTCCACTTT
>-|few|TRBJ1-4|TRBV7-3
CASPPRDEKLFF
TGTGCCAGCCCCCCCAGGGATGAAAAACTGTTTTTT
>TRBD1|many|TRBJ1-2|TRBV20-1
CSAREGQDYGYTF
TGCAGTGCTAGGGAAGGACAGGACTATGGCTACACCTTC
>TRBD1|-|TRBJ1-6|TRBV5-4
CASRGDSRNSPLHF
TGTGCCAGCAGGGGGGACAGCCGAAATTCACCCCTCCACTTT
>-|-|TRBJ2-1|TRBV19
CASSLRRDIGEQFF
TGTGCCAGTAGTCTACGCCGGGACATCGGTGAGCAGTTCTTC
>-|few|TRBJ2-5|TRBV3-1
CASNRRGLAKETQYF
TGTGCCAGCAACCGACGGGGGCTAGCGAAAGAGACCCAGTACTTC